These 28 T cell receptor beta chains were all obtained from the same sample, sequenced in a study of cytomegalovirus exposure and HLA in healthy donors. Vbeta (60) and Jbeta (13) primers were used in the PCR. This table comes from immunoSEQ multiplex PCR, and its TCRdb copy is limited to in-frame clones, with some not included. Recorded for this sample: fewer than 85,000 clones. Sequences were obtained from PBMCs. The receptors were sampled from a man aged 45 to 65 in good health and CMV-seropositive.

CDR3 loop: CASRPPRGAFF. The CDR3 nucleotides read TGTGCCAGCAGACCCCCCAGGGGAGCTTTCTTT. The rearrangement joins TRBV6-1 to TRBJ1-1; perhaps TRBD1 as D (6 bases). Between the trimmed V and J ends, which lost 6 bases and 10 bases, there was a span of 12 bases. Germline V CDR1 and CDR2: MNHNS, SASEGT. The CDR3 has 11 amino acids.

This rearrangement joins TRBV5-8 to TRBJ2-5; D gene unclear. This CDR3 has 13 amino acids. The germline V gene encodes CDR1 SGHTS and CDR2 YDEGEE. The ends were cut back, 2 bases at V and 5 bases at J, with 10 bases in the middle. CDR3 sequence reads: CASSFRGVETQYF. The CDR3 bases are TGTGCCAGCAGCTTTAGAGGTGTCGAGACCCAGTACTTC.

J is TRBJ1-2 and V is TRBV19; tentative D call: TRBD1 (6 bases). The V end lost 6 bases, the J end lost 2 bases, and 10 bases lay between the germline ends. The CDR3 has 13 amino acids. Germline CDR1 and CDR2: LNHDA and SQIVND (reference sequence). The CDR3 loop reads CASSVTGNYGYTF. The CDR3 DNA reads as TGTGCCAGTAGCGTCACAGGGAACTATGGCTACACCTTC.

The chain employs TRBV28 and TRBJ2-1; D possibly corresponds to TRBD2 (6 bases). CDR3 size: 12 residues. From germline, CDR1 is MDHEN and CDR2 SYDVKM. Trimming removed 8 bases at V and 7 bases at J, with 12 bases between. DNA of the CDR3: TGTGCCAGCGGAGGGGTAGGGAATGAGCAGTTCTTC. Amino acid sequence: CASGGVGNEQFF.

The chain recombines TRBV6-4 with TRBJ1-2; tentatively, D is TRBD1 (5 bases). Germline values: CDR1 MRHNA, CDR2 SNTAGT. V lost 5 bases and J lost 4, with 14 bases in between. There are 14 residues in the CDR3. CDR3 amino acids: CASSPDGGSYGYTF. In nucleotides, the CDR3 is TGTGCCAGCAGTCCCGACGGGGGTAGCTATGGCTACACCTTC.

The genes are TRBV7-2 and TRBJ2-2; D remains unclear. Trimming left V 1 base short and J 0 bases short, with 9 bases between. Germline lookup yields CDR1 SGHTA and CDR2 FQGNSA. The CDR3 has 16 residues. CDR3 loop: CASSLGQAANTGELFF. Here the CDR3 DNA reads TGTGCCAGCAGCTTAGGGCAGGCAGCGAACACCGGGGAGCTGTTTTTT. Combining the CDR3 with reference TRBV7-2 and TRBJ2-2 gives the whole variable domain GAGVSQSPSNKVTEKGKDVELRCDPISGHTALYWYRQSLGQGLEFLIYFQGNSAPDKSGLPSDRFSAERTGGSVSTLTIQRTQQEDSAVYLCASSLGQAANTGELFFGEGSRLTVL.

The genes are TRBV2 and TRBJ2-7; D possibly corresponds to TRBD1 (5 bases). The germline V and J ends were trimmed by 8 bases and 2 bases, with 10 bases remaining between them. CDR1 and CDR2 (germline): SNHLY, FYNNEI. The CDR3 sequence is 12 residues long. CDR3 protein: CASSRQTYEQYV. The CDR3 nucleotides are TGTGCCAGCTCCCGACAGACCTACGAGCAGTACGTC.

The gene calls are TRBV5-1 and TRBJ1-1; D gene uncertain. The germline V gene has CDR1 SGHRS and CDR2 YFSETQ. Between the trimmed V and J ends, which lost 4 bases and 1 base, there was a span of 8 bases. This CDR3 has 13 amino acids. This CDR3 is CASSLDQNTEAFF. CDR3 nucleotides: TGCGCCAGCAGCCTAGACCAGAACACTGAAGCTTTCTTT.

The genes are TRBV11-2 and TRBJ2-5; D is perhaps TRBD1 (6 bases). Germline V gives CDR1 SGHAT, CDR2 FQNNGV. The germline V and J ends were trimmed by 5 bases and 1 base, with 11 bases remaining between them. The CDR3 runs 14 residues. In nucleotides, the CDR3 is TGTGCCAGCAGCGTAGGACAGATCCAAGAGACCCAGTACTTC. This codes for CASSVGQIQETQYF.

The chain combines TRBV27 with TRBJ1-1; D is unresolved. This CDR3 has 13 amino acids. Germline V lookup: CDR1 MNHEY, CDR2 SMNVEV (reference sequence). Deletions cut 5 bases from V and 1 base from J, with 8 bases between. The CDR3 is CASSGLWNTEAFF. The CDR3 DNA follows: TGTGCCAGCAGTGGCCTCTGGAACACTGAAGCTTTCTTT.

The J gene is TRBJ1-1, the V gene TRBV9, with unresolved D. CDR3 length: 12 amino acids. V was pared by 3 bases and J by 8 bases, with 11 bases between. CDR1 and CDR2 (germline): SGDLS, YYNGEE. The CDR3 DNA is TGTGCCAGCAGCGCCCCAAACATGGAAGCTTTCTTT. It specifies CASSAPNMEAFF.

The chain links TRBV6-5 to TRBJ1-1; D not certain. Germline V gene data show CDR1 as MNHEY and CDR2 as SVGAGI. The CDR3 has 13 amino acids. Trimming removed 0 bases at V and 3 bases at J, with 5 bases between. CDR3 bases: TGTGCCAGCAGTTACTCCCCCGACACTGAAGCTTTCTTT. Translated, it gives CASSYSPDTEAFF.

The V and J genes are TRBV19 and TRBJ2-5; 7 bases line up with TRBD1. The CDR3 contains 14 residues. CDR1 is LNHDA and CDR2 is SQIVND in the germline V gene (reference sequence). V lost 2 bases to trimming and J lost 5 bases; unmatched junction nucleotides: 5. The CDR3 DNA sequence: TGTGCCAGTAGTATAAACAGGGGAGCCGAGACCCAGTACTTC. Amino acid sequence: CASSINRGAETQYF.

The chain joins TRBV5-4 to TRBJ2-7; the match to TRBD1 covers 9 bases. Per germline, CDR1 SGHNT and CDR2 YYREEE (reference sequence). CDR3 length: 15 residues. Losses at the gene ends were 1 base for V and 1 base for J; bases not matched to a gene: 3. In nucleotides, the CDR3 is TGTGCCAGCAGCTTGAGGGACAGGGCTTCCTACGAGCAGTACGTC. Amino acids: CASSLRDRASYEQYV.

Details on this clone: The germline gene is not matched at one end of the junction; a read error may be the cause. The CDR3 DNA reads as TGTGCCAGCAGTGCCTACGTGGTCCTCTTT. The encoded protein is CASSAYVVLF. V is TRBV28 and J is TRBJ1-1, with D uncertain. CDR3 size: 10 residues. Germline CDR1 reads MDHEN; CDR2 reads SYDVKM.

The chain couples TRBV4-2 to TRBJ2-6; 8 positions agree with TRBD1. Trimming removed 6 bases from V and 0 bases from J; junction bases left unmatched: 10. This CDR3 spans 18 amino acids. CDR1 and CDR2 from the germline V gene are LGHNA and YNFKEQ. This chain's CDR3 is CASSIADRDTSGANVLTF. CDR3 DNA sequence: TGTGCCAGCAGTATAGCGGACAGGGATACCTCTGGGGCCAACGTCCTGACTTTC.

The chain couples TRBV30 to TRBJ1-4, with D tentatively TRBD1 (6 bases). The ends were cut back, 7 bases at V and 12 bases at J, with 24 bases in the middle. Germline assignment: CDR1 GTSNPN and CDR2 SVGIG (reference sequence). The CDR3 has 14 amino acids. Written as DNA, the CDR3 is TGTGCCTTTGCCGGGACCAACTATCAGGGGCAACTGTTTTTT. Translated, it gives CAFAGTNYQGQLFF.

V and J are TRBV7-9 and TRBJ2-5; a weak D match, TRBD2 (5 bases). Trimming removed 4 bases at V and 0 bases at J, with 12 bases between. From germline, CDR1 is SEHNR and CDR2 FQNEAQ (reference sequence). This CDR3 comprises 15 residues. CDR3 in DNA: TGTGCCAGCAGCTCCAGCGGAGCGTACCAAGAGACCCAGTACTTC. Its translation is CASSSSGAYQETQYF.

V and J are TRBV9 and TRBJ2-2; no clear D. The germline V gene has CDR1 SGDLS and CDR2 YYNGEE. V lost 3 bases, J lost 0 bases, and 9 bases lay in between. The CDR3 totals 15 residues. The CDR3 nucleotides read TGTGCCAGCAGCGCCCGACTTACGAACACCGGGGAGCTGTTTTTT. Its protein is CASSARLTNTGELFF.

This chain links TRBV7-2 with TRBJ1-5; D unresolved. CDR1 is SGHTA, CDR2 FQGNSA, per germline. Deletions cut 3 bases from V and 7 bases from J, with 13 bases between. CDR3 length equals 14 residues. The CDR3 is CASSFLGGLQPQHF. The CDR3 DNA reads TGTGCCAGCAGCTTCTTAGGAGGACTCCAGCCCCAGCATTTT.

In DNA, the CDR3 is TGTGCCAGCACCCTAGACGGGACAGGGTCTGGCTACACCTTC. As protein: CASTLDGTGSGYTF. The J gene is TRBJ1-2, the V gene TRBV9; 9 bases map to TRBD1. In germline, CDR1 is SGDLS, CDR2 YYNGEE. The CDR3 consists of 14 residues. Losses at the gene ends were 6 bases for V and 7 bases for J; bases not matched to a gene: 10.

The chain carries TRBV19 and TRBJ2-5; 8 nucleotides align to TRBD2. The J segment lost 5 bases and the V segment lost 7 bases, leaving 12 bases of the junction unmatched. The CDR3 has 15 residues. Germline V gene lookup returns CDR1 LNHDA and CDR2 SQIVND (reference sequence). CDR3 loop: CASTRSGGGRETQYF. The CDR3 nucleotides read TGTGCCAGTACCCGCTCGGGGGGGGGCCGGGAGACCCAGTACTTC.

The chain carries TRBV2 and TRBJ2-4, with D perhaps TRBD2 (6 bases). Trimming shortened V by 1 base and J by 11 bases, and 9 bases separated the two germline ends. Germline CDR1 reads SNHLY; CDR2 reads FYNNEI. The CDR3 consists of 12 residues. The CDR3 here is CASSEEREVQYF. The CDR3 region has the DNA TGTGCCAGCAGTGAAGAAAGGGAGGTTCAGTACTTC.

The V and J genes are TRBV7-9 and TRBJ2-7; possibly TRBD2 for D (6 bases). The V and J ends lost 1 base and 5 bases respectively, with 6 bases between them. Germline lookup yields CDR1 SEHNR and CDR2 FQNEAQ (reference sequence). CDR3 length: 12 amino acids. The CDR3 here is CASSLGEDEQYV. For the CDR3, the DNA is TGTGCCAGCAGCTTAGGGGAGGACGAGCAGTACGTC.

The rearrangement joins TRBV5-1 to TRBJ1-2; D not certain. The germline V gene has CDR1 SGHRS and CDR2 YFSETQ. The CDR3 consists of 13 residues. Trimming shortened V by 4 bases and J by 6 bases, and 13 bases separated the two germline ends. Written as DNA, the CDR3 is TGCGCCAGCAGCCCCCCGAACAACGATGGCTACACCTTC. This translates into CASSPPNNDGYTF.

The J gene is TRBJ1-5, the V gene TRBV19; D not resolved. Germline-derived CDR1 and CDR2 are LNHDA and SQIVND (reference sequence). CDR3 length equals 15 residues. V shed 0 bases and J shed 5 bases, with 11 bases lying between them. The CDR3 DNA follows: TGTGCCAGTAGTATAGAAAGGAGATCTCATCAGCCCCAGCATTTT. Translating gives CASSIERRSHQPQHF.

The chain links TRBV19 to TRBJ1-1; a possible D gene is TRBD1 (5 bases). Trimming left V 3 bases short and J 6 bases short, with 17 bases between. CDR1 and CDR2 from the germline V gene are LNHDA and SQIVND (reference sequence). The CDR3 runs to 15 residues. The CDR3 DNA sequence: TGTGCCAGTAGTATGGTAGCGGGGGATAAGGCTGAAGCTTTCTTT. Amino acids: CASSMVAGDKAEAFF.

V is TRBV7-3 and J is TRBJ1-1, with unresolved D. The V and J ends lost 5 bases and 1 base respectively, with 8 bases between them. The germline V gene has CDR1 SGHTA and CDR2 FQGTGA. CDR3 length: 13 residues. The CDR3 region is CASSLDSNTEAFF. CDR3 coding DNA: TGTGCCAGCAGCCTAGATTCGAACACTGAAGCTTTCTTT.